The clone carrying this T cell receptor beta chain came up a few times. The antigen is unknown. A J-beta primer mix and a sample-barcoded 5' primer were used in a second PCR of roughly 6 to 12 cycles. With 12 random nucleotides, a template-switch adaptor tagged each individual cDNA molecule. The yield of each sample was at least 2.5 million CDR3-containing paired-end reads. TCRdb re-derived calls from the 5' RACE reads in MiXCR, one entry per CDR3 protein. The sample includes approximately 770,000 distinct CDR3 sequences, roughly 50% of them seen just once. A minimum of 6 micrograms of total RNA was extracted per sample. The data originate from a study of blood T cells in healthy people across ages. Findings and limits, study-wide: In long-lived donors, naive CD4+ cell counts and diversity exceeded those of aged donors.

The V gene lost 2 bases and the J gene lost 4 bases, with 6 bases spanning the gap. There are 13 residues in the CDR3. Germline V gene lookup returns CDR1 SNHLY and CDR2 FYNNEI. Sequenced material: blood. This clonotype was obtained from a man aged 30-40 years in good health. The rearrangement links TRBV2 to TRBJ1-5; D is undetermined. CDR3 loop: CASSEQDNQPQHF. The CDR3, as DNA: TGTGCCAGCAGTGAACAGGATAATCAGCCCCAGCATTTT. The whole variable domain, remainder taken from reference TRBV2 and TRBJ1-5, is EPEVTQTPSHQVTQMGQEVILRCVPISNHLYFYWYRQILGQKVEFLVSFYNNEISEKSEIFDDQFSVERPDGSNFTLKIRSTKLEDSAMYFCASSEQDNQPQHFGDGTRLSIL.